Many counts were recorded for the clone carrying this T cell receptor beta chain. What it recognizes is unknown. This sample is part of a study of T cell repertoires in cytomegalovirus infection. Study details: Public TCR beta signatures indicated both CMV infection and matching HLA type.

V shed 3 bases and J shed 6 bases, with 9 bases lying between them. The CDR3 covers 13 residues. In germline, CDR1 is SGHVS, CDR2 FQNEAQ. Study-wide results and caveats: Carriers of CMV plus the relevant HLA were identified by cumulative public TCR beta family frequency. HLA-C-restricted CMV-specific TCR beta clonotypes prevailed in the ex vivo response.

TCRdb reprocessed the reads via MiXCR and lists one record per CDR3 protein. The table records 150,000 to 160,000 distinct CDR3 sequences, about a quarter of them present only once. The chain links TRBV7-8 to TRBJ2-1, with D possibly being TRBD2 (5 bases). The clonotype comes from a human donor in good health (CMV status not recorded). Some clones in this sample may be carry-over from other donors' samples. Material for sequencing was PBMCs. The CDR3 coding sequence is TGTGCCAGCAGCTTCGAGGGCGGCAATGAGCAGTTCTTC. Protein sequence: CASSFEGGNEQFF.